These 13 T cell receptor beta chains were sequenced from one sample in a study of shared clonotypes between healthy human individuals. The data were produced by immunoSEQ multiplex PCR, yet TCRdb's version contains in-frame clones alone and is incomplete. The data show more than 900,000 clones, 75% to 85% seen once. Sequencing input: memory CD4+ T cells from PBMCs. Noted subset: CD45RA-negative fraction. All receptors come from a man aged 18 to 29 in good health. Some clones in this sample may be carry-over from other donors' samples.

V is TRBV11-2 and J is TRBJ2-7; no clear D. Germline V gene sequence: CDR1 SGHAT, CDR2 FQNNGV. The CDR3 consists of 12 residues. Deletions cut 5 bases from V and 5 bases from J, with 10 bases between. The CDR3 loop is CASSPAWDEQYF. DNA for the CDR3: TGTGCCAGCAGCCCCGCTTGGGACGAGCAGTACTTC.

The gene calls are TRBV30 and TRBJ2-7, with 7 bases identical to TRBD2. J gave up 2 bases and V 4 bases, and 11 bases lay outside the gene matches. Germline CDR1 GTSNPN, CDR2 SVGIG (reference sequence). This CDR3 is built from 15 residues. The CDR3 nucleotides read TGTGCCTGGACCCCCTCGGCGGGAGAGACCTACGAGCAGTACTTC. Translating gives CAWTPSAGETYEQYF. The entire variable domain, with the rest obtained from reference TRBV30 and TRBJ2-7, is as follows: SQTIHQWPATLVQPVGSPLSLECTVEGTSNPNLYWYRQAAGRGLQLLFYSVGIGQISSEVPQNLSASRPQDRQFILSSKKLLLSDSGFYLCAWTPSAGETYEQYFGPGTRLTVT.

In this sample, this clone turned up a few times. This chain joins TRBV20-1 and TRBJ1-3; D is ambiguous. Germline V lookup: CDR1 DFQATT, CDR2 SNEGSKA (reference sequence). V gave up 5 bases and J gave up 5 bases, with 4 bases separating them. The CDR3 has 10 residues. CDR3 nucleotide sequence: TGCAGTGCTCCTCGAAACACCATATATTTT. Amino acids: CSAPRNTIYF.

This chain joins TRBV9 and TRBJ2-7; 9 bases align to TRBD1. The V gene end was trimmed by 4 bases and the J gene end by 6 bases; junction bases not matched to a gene: 8. Germline CDR1 SGDLS, CDR2 YYNGEE. CDR3 size: 14 residues. For the CDR3, the DNA is TGTGCCAGCAGCATGTGGGACAGGGCGGCCGAGCAGTACTTC. This encodes CASSMWDRAAEQYF. The full variable domain, its missing parts supplied by reference TRBV9 and TRBJ2-7, is DSGVTQTPKHLITATGQRVTLRCSPRSGDLSVYWYQQSLDQGLQFLIQYYNGEERAKGNILERFSAQQFPDLHSELNLSSLELGDSALYFCASSMWDRAAEQYFGPGTRLTVT.

The table lists this clone with a count of one. The junction differs from germline at one of its ends, possibly a read error. This sample also contains other DNA sequences that code for the same CDR3. J is TRBJ1-4 and V is TRBV19; perhaps TRBD1 as D (6 bases). Germline V gives CDR1 LNHDA, CDR2 SQIVND (reference sequence). This CDR3 is 15 amino acids long. The DNA of the CDR3 is TGTGCAAGTAGTATGATGGCCAGGGGCGTTGAAAAACTGTTTTTT. This codes for CASSMMARGVEKLFF.

J is TRBJ2-7 and V is TRBV5-1; TRBD1 aligns across 9 bases. Germline lookup yields CDR1 SGHRS and CDR2 YFSETQ. Losses at the gene ends were 4 bases for V and 3 bases for J; bases not matched to a gene: 8. The CDR3 runs 15 residues. The CDR3 DNA reads as TGCGCCAGCAGCGGGGATACGGGACAGGGCTACGAGCAGTACTTC. This translates into CASSGDTGQGYEQYF. Complete variable domain (other parts from reference TRBV5-1 and TRBJ2-7): KAGVTQTPRYLIKTRGQQVTLSCSPISGHRSVSWYQQTPGQGLQFLFEYFSETQRNKGNFPGRFSGRQFSNSRSEMNVSTLELGDSALYLCASSGDTGQGYEQYFGPGTRLTVT.

As to this clone: Distinct nucleotide sequences in the sample also encode this CDR3. V is TRBV10-3 and J is TRBJ2-3; D is undetermined. Germline V gene data show CDR1 as ENHRY and CDR2 as SYGVKD. The CDR3 is 12 residues long. V was pared by 3 bases and J by 3 bases, with 4 bases between. Here the CDR3 reads CAISDGTDTQYF. The CDR3 bases are TGTGCCATCAGTGATGGGACAGATACGCAGTATTTT.

The rearrangement uses TRBV19 and TRBJ2-5, with a tentative D call TRBD1 (6 bases). Trimming shortened V by 5 bases and J by 2 bases, and 12 bases separated the two germline ends. Germline V gene data show CDR1 as LNHDA and CDR2 as SQIVND (reference sequence). The CDR3 totals 14 residues. The CDR3 here is CASSFDRKQETQYF. The CDR3, as DNA: TGTGCCAGTAGTTTTGACAGGAAACAAGAGACCCAGTACTTC.

The V call is TRBV5-1, the J call TRBJ2-3; 10 bases agree with TRBD1. Germline lookup yields CDR1 SGHRS and CDR2 YFSETQ. The CDR3 contains 18 residues. The V gene end was trimmed by 2 bases and the J gene end by 4 bases; junction bases not matched to a gene: 13. CDR3 sequence reads: CASSLMWTGGHSADTQYF. CDR3 DNA: TGCGCCAGCAGCTTAATGTGGACAGGGGGACATTCGGCAGATACGCAGTATTTT.

The chain has TRBV5-1 and TRBJ2-2, with D maybe TRBD1 (5 bases). Germline loops: CDR1 SGHRS, CDR2 YFSETQ. CDR3 length: 14 residues. The germline V and J ends were trimmed by 7 bases and 3 bases, with 13 bases remaining between them. The CDR3 loop reads CASGAQVDTGELFF. The CDR3 DNA is TGCGCCAGCGGAGCACAGGTTGACACCGGGGAGCTGTTTTTT.

A remark on this clone: A read error may produce the germline difference seen at one junction end. The chain is built from TRBV6-6 and TRBJ1-2, with D uncertain. The CDR3 consists of 14 residues. Germline-derived CDR1 and CDR2 are MNHNY and SVGAGI (reference sequence). The DNA of the CDR3 is TGTGCCAGCAGTTACAGAGCCGGCACCTATGCCTACACCTTC. It translates to CASSYRAGTYAYTF.

The chain employs TRBV27 and TRBJ1-3, with 8 bases matching TRBD1. After removal of 2 bases from V and 1 base from J, the junction contained 7 bases not matched to a gene. The length of the CDR3 is 17 residues. Germline V CDR1 and CDR2: MNHEY, SMNVEV (reference sequence). The CDR3 spells CASSLGPGGLSGNTIYF. The CDR3 nucleotides read TGTGCCAGCAGTTTAGGGCCAGGGGGCCTATCTGGAAACACCATATATTTT.

V and J are TRBV7-6 and TRBJ2-3; D may be TRBD1 or TRBD2 (5 bases each). CDR1 SGHVS and CDR2 FNYEAQ come from the germline V gene. The CDR3 is 15 amino acids. The V end was cut by 1 base, the J end by 0 bases, with 8 bases between. CDR3 sequence (DNA): TGTGCCAGCAGCTTAGGAGGGGTTAGCACAGATACGCAGTATTTT. This sequence encodes CASSLGGVSTDTQYF.